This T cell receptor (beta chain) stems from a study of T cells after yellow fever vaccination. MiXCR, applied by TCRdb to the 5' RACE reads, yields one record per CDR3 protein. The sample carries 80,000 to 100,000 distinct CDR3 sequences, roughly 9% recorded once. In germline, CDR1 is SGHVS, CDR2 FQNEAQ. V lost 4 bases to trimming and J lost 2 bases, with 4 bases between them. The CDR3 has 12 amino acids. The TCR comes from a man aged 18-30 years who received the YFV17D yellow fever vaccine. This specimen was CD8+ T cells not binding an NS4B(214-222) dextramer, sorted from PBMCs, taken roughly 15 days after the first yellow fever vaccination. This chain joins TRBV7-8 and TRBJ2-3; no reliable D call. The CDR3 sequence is CASSSATDTQYF. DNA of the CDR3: TGTGCCAGCAGCTCGGCCACAGATACGCAGTATTTT. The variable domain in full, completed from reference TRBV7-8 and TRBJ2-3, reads GAGVSQSPRYKVAKRGQDVALRCDPISGHVSLFWYQQALGQGPEFLTYFQNEAQLDKSGLPSDRFFAERPEGSVSTLKIQRTQQEDSAVYLCASSSATDTQYFGPGTRLTVL.